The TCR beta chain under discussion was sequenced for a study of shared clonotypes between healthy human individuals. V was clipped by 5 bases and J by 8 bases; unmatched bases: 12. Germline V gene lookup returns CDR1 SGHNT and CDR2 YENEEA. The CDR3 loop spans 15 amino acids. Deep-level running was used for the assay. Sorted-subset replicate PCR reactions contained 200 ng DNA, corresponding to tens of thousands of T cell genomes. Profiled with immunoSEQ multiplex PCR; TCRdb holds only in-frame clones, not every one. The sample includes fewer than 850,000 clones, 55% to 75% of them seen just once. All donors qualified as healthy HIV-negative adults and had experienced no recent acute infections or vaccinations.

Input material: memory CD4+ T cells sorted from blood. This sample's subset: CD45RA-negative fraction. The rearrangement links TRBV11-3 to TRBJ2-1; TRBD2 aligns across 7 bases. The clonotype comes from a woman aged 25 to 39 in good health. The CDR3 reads CASSLNGGSLDEQFF. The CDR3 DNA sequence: TGTGCCAGCAGCCTAAACGGGGGGTCGTTGGATGAGCAGTTCTTC.